These 24 T cell receptor beta chains were all obtained from the same sample, sequenced in a study of T cell repertoires in cytomegalovirus infection. What these receptors recognize is not known. TCRdb fed the reads into MiXCR, producing one record per CDR3 protein. This sample carries 450,000 to 650,000 distinct CDR3 sequences, approximately 40% of them seen once, and the ten largest clones take about half. Sequences were derived from cultured PBMCs, sampled from culture after CMV antigen stimulation. All receptors come from a human donor in good health (CMV status not recorded). Some clones in this sample may be carry-over from other donors' samples.

This clonotype appeared a few times. This sequence joins TRBV18 and TRBJ2-6, with unresolved D. Germline CDR1 KGHSH, CDR2 LQKENI. This CDR3 spans 19 amino acids. Trimming removed 2 bases from V and 1 base from J, with 18 bases in between. The CDR3 reads CASSPFDKGPSSGANVLTF. The CDR3 bases are TGTGCCAGCTCACCATTCGACAAGGGTCCTTCGTCTGGGGCCAACGTCCTGACTTTC.

This clonotype appeared many times. V usage is TRBV7-2 and J usage is TRBJ2-1; D is ambiguous. Germline CDR1 reads SGHTA; CDR2 reads FQGNSA. This CDR3 contains 13 residues. Trimming took 3 bases from V and 3 from J, leaving 6 bases between them. For the CDR3, the DNA is TGTGCCAGCAGCTTGGTGGGCTACAATGAGCAGTTCTTC. This sequence encodes CASSLVGYNEQFF.

At least ten counts were recorded for this clonotype. The V call is TRBV7-2, the J call TRBJ2-7, with no clear D. Germline loops: CDR1 SGHTA, CDR2 FQGNSA. This CDR3 is built from 15 residues. V was pared by 4 bases and J by 4 bases, with 17 bases between. The CDR3 reads CASSSALGPAYEQYF. CDR3 DNA: TGTGCCAGCAGCTCCGCCCTAGGACCGGCGTACGAGCAGTACTTC.

This clonotype was found a few times. The rearrangement uses TRBV7-6 and TRBJ2-5; TRBD1 matches 12 bases. Germline CDR1 reads SGHVS; CDR2 reads FNYEAQ. CDR3 length: 20 residues. Trimming at V came to 5 bases and at J to 8 bases, leaving 24 bases not matched to a gene. The CDR3 DNA reads as TGTGCCAGCAGCCCCCGGGACAGGGGGCTTGTCTCGGGTCCGGGAGAAACCCAGTACTTC. Amino acids: CASSPRDRGLVSGPGETQYF.

V usage is TRBV7-2 and J usage is TRBJ1-1; D is undetermined. The CDR3 extends over 13 amino acids. Trimming cost V 4 bases and J 0 bases, with 6 bases left between them. The germline CDR1 and CDR2 sequences are SGHTA and FQGNSA. The CDR3 nucleotides are TGTGCCAGCAGCTCACCCATGAACACTGAAGCTTTCTTT. Protein: CASSSPMNTEAFF.

The genes are TRBV12-3 or TRBV12-4 and TRBJ1-4; D perhaps matches TRBD1 (6 bases). Trimming removed 6 bases from V and 5 bases from J, with 10 bases in between. The CDR3 has 13 amino acids. DNA for the CDR3: TGTGCCAGCAGGACAGGCGTAAATGAAAAACTGTTTTTT. It specifies CASRTGVNEKLFF.

The genes are TRBV12-5 and TRBJ1-1, with TRBD1 matching over 8 bases. The CDR3 length is 15 residues. V dropped 4 bases and J dropped 1; count of bases not matched to a gene: 5. Germline CDR1 LGHNT, CDR2 FRNRAP. This CDR3 is CASGSRDRPNTEAFF. The DNA of the CDR3 is TGTGCTAGTGGTTCGCGGGACAGGCCGAACACTGAAGCTTTCTTT.

The chain joins TRBV6-5 to TRBJ1-2; the match to TRBD1 covers 7 bases. Germline V CDR1 and CDR2: MNHEY, SVGAGI. CDR3 length: 15 amino acids. The junction had 10 bases not matched to a gene; V was cut back by 2 bases and J by 7 bases. As DNA, the CDR3 is TGTGCCAGCAGTTACGAAATTCAGGGGGTGGGTGGCTACACCTTC. Protein: CASSYEIQGVGGYTF.

V gene TRBV3-1 combines with J gene TRBJ2-3; D gene uncertain. Per the germline V gene, CDR1 is LGHDT and CDR2 is YNNKEL (reference sequence). V lost 1 base, J lost 4 bases, and 9 bases lay in between. The CDR3 is 14 residues long. Written as DNA, the CDR3 is TGTGCCAGCAGCCAAGTCCTAGTTCCAGATACGCAGTATTTT. Its translation is CASSQVLVPDTQYF.

The chain recombines TRBV12-5 with TRBJ2-1; 7 positions match TRBD2. Germline trimming cut 5 bases from V and 6 bases from J; bases unmatched to any gene: 4. The CDR3 has 13 amino acids. Germline CDR1 reads LGHNT; CDR2 reads FRNRAP. The CDR3 DNA sequence: TGTGCTAGTGGTGATGGACTAGTCAATGAGCAGTTCTTC. It yields the protein CASGDGLVNEQFF.

This clonotype has a handful of counts. J is TRBJ1-5 and V is TRBV7-8; D may be TRBD1 (5 bases). CDR1 is SGHVS and CDR2 is FQNEAQ in the germline V gene. This CDR3 contains 14 residues. With 5 bases removed from V and 3 bases from J, the gap between germline ends came to 11 bases. For the CDR3, the DNA is TGTGCCAGCAGCGGGGGACGGATCAATCAGCCCCAGCATTTT. It is translated as CASSGGRINQPQHF.

This clonotype was observed a few times. This chain connects TRBV7-4 to TRBJ2-1; D gene ambiguous. This CDR3 has 15 residues. Germline V lookup: CDR1 SGHVT, CDR2 SQSDAQ. V lost 2 bases, J lost 9 bases, and 17 bases lay in between. The CDR3 bases are TGTGCCAGCAGCTTACCGGGTGATTACCCGTCTGAGCAGTTCTTC. This codes for CASSLPGDYPSEQFF.

The genes are TRBV24-1 and TRBJ2-5; D not resolved. Trimming removed 3 bases at V and 0 bases at J, with 10 bases between. Germline V CDR1 and CDR2: KGHDR, SFDVKD. The CDR3 runs 15 residues. CDR3 sequence: CATSDGTEYQETQYF. The DNA of the CDR3 is TGTGCCACCAGTGATGGCACAGAGTACCAAGAGACCCAGTACTTC.

The rearrangement uses TRBV6-5 and TRBJ2-7, with TRBD2 matching 8 bases. The CDR3 runs 17 residues. The V segment lost 0 bases and the J segment 2 bases; nucleotides outside the gene matches: 9. The V gene's germline CDR1 is MNHEY and CDR2 SVGAGI. The CDR3 coding sequence is TGTGCCAGCAGTTACTCGCGGCCGGCGGGAGGAGCCTACGAGCAGTACTTC. Protein product: CASSYSRPAGGAYEQYF.

The gene calls are TRBV12-3 or TRBV12-4 and TRBJ2-2; 7 bases are a match to TRBD2. V shed 7 bases and J 2 bases; nucleotides not matched to a gene: 13. The CDR3 has 17 amino acids. The CDR3 DNA is TGTGCCAGCACCCCTCGGGCGGGGGACCGAAACACCGGGGAGCTGTTTTTT. As protein: CASTPRAGDRNTGELFF.

In this sample, this clonotype turned up a few times. This chain joins TRBV6-1 and TRBJ2-1, with D maybe TRBD1 (5 bases). Trimming removed 6 bases at V and 3 bases at J, with 15 bases between. The germline V gene encodes CDR1 MNHNS and CDR2 SASEGT. The CDR3 totals 15 residues. CDR3 protein: CASRETGWGYNEQFF. The CDR3 region has the DNA TGTGCCAGCAGGGAAACAGGATGGGGCTACAATGAGCAGTTCTTC.

This chain joins TRBV19 and TRBJ2-6; D gene ambiguous. The CDR3 runs 14 residues. Trimming removed 11 bases from V and 3 bases from J, with 14 bases in between. From germline, CDR1 is LNHDA and CDR2 SQIVND (reference sequence). CDR3 nucleotides: TGTGCCCGTTTTCCGGGCGGTGGGGCCAACGTCCTGACTTTC. It codes for CARFPGGGANVLTF.

This clonotype was detected a few times. The chain carries TRBV5-3 and TRBJ2-7, with 10 bases that match TRBD1. TRBV5-3 is an open reading frame, and its role is uncertain. V trimming: 8 bases; J trimming: 3 bases; junction bases outside the gene matches: 11. CDR3 length equals 15 residues. The CDR3: CASSHRTGGHYEQYF. Here the CDR3 DNA reads TGTGCCAGCAGCCATCGGACAGGGGGACACTACGAGCAGTACTTC.

The J gene is TRBJ1-1, the V gene TRBV19, with 7 bases aligning to TRBD1. The V gene end was trimmed by 4 bases and the J gene end by 3 bases; junction bases not matched to a gene: 11. From germline, CDR1 is LNHDA and CDR2 SQIVND (reference sequence). CDR3 length equals 16 residues. Written as DNA, the CDR3 is TGTGCCAGTAGTAGACGAACCCGGGACAGCCACACTGAAGCTTTCTTT. Residues: CASSRRTRDSHTEAFF.

The V and J genes are TRBV29-1 and TRBJ2-7, with D perhaps matching TRBD1 or TRBD2 (5 bases each). Germline loops: CDR1 SQVTM, CDR2 ANQGSEA. The CDR3 has 15 residues. V lost 1 base and J 4 bases, leaving 17 bases between the germline ends. CDR3 coding DNA: TGCAGCGTTGAAGGGGGACCTTCCACATTATACGAGCAGTACTTC. Translated: CSVEGGPSTLYEQYF.

DNA of the CDR3: TGTGCCAGCAGCCTAGACGGGGGTCTGGAGCCCCAGCATTTT. Its protein product is CASSLDGGLEPQHF. The chain carries TRBV28 and TRBJ1-5; TRBD1 is a possible D gene (5 bases). V lost 6 bases to trimming and J lost 8 bases, with 17 bases between them. CDR1 and CDR2 from the germline V gene are MDHEN and SYDVKM. CDR3 size: 14 residues. The whole variable domain, remainder taken from reference TRBV28 and TRBJ1-5, is DVKVTQSSRYLVKRTGEKVFLECVQDMDHENMFWYRQDPGLGLRLIYFSYDVKMKEKGDIPEGYSVSREKKERFSLILESASTNQTSMYLCASSLDGGLEPQHFGDGTRLSIL.

The chain uses TRBV30 and TRBJ1-1, with a weak D call TRBD1 (5 bases). The germline CDR1 and CDR2 sequences are GTSNPN and SVGIG (reference sequence). V lost 3 bases and J 8 bases, leaving 16 bases between the germline ends. The CDR3 spans 13 residues. The CDR3 loop is CAWSHRIVTEAFF. The CDR3 coding sequence is TGTGCCTGGAGCCACAGGATAGTGACCGAAGCTTTCTTT.

This clonotype appeared a few times. The chain links TRBV6-6 to TRBJ2-1; D perhaps matches TRBD2 (5 bases). CDR3 length: 13 residues. CDR1 and CDR2 from the germline V gene are MNHNY and SVGAGI (reference sequence). Trimming pared 2 bases from V and 7 bases from J, leaving 9 bases between. The CDR3 DNA is TGTGCCAGCAGTTACGGGCCGGGGAATGAGCAGTTCTTC. It yields the protein CASSYGPGNEQFF.

J is TRBJ2-4 and V is TRBV20-1, with 7 positions matching TRBD1. After removal of 6 bases from V and 8 bases from J, the junction contained 13 bases not matched to a gene. The CDR3 sequence is 14 residues long. Germline CDR1 is DFQATT and CDR2 is SNEGSKA (reference sequence). CDR3 residues: CSAQPDRAGDIQYF. CDR3 bases: TGCAGTGCCCAGCCCGACAGGGCCGGTGACATTCAGTACTTC.